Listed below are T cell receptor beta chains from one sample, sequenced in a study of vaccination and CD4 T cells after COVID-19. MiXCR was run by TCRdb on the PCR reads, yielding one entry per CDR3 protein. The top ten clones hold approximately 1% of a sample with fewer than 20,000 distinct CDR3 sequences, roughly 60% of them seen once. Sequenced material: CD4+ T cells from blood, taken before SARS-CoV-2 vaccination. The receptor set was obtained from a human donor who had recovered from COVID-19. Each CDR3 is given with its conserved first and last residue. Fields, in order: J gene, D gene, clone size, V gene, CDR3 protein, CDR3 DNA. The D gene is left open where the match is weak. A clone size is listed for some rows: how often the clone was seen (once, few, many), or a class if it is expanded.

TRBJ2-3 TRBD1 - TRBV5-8 CASSLAGQGANTDTQYF TGTGCCAGCAGCTTGGCCGGACAGGGGGCGAACACAGATACGCAGTATTTT
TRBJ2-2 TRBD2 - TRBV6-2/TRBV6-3 CASGATSPGTGELFF TGTGCCAGTGGGGCGACTAGCCCGGGCACCGGGGAGCTGTTTTTT
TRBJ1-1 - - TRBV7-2 CASSLGGFTRGAFF TGTGCCAGCAGCTTAGGAGGATTCACGAGGGGAGCTTTCTTT
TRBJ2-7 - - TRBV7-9 CASSLGVMPPLGYEQYF TGTGCCAGCAGCTTAGGAGTTATGCCCCCCTTGGGATACGAGCAGTACTTC
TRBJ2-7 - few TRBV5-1 CASSLGQSSYEQYF TGCGCCAGCAGCTTGGGACAGTCCTCCTACGAGCAGTACTTC
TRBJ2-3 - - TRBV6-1 CASSDRWSADTQYF TGTGCCAGCAGTGACCGATGGAGCGCAGATACGCAGTATTTT
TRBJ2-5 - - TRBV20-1 CSALGLLWETQYF TGCAGTGCCCTTGGACTTTTGTGGGAGACCCAGTACTTC
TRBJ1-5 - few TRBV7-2 CASSLDSTTGPQHF TGTGCCAGCAGCCTCGACTCCACCACCGGGCCCCAGCATTTT
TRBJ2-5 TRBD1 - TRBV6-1 CASRWLGGRGETQYF TGTGCCAGCAGGTGGCTAGGGGGCCGAGGAGAGACCCAGTACTTC
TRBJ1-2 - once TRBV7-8 CASSLEGSNYGYIF TGTGCCAGCAGCTTAGAAGGGTCTAACTATGGCTACATCTTC
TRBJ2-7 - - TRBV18 CASSRGTASFEQYF TGTGCCAGCTCGCGCGGGACCGCCAGCTTCGAGCAGTACTTC
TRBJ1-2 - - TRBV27 CASRQWAGNYGYTF TGTGCCAGCAGACAATGGGCAGGGAACTATGGCTACACCTTC
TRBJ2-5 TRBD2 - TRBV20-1 CSARTSGRLETQYF TGCAGTGCTAGGACTAGCGGGAGATTGGAGACCCAGTACTTC
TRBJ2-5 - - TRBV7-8 CASSLSSEQETQYF TGTGCCAGCAGCTTGTCTAGCGAGCAAGAGACCCAGTACTTC
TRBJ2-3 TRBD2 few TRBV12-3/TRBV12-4 CASTIAGVVDTQYF TGTGCCAGCACCATAGCGGGAGTCGTAGATACGCAGTATTTT
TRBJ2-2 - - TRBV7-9 CASSPVYLSTGELFF TGTGCCAGCAGCCCTGTCTACTTAAGCACCGGGGAGCTGTTTTTT
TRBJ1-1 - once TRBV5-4 CASSLTQNMNTEAFF TGTGCCAGCAGCTTGACACAGAACATGAACACTGAAGCTTTCTTT
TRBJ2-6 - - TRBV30 CASRQAGANVLTF TGTGCCAGCCGACAGGCCGGGGCCAACGTCCTGACTTTC
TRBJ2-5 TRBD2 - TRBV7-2 CASSLGTSGSPQEAQYF TGTGCCAGCAGCCTCGGGACTAGCGGGAGTCCCCAAGAGGCCCAGTACTTC
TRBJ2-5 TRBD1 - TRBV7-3 CASSPGDRQYQETQYF TGTGCCAGCAGCCCCGGGGACAGACAGTACCAAGAGACCCAGTACTTC